This TCR beta chain emerged from a study of shared T cell receptors in the human thymus. Sequenced by immunoSEQ multiplex PCR; TCRdb stores in-frame clones only, minus some. The sample yields hundreds of thousands of clones, roughly 86% seen once. These data are also associated with another study on human thymus T cells. That paper states: Thymus was obtained from resections taken during corrective heart surgery.

This receptor was obtained from a boy under two years old with a congenital heart defect. What was sequenced was thymocytes.

The CDR3 region has the DNA TGTGCCAGCAGCGCGACAGGGGGCTCCTACAATGAGCAGTTCTTC. As protein: CASSATGGSYNEQFF. The rearrangement joins TRBV7-3 to TRBJ2-1; 9 bases line up with TRBD1. CDR1 and CDR2 from the germline V gene are SGHTA and FQGTGA. With V trimmed by 5 bases and J by 0 bases, 2 bases remained unmatched. The length of the CDR3 is 15 residues.